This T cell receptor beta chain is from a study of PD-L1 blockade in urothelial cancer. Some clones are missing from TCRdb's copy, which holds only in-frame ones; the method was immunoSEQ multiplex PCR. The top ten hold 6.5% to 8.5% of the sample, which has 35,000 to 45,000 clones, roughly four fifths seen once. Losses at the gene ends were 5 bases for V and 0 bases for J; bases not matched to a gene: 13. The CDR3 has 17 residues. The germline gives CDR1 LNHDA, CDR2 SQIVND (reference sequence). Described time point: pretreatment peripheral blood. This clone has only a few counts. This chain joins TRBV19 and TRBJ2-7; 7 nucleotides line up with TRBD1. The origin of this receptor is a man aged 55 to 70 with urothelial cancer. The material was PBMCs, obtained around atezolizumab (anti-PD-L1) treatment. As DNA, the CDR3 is TGTGCCAGTAGTCCTCCGGGGACAGTGTTTCCCTCCTACGAGCAGTACTTC. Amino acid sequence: CASSPPGTVFPSYEQYF.